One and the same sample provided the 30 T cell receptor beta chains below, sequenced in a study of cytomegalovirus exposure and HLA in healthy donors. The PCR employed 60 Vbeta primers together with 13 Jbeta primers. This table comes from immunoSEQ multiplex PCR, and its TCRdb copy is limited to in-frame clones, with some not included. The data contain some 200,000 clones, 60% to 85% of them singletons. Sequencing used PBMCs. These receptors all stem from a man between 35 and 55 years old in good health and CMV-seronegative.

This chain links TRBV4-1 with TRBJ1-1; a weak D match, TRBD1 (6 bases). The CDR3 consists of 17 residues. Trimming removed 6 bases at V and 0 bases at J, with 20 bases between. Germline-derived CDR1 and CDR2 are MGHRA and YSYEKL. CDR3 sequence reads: CASSPSDSQFMNTEAFF. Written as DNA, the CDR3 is TGCGCCAGCAGTCCCTCGGACAGCCAGTTTATGAACACTGAAGCTTTCTTT.

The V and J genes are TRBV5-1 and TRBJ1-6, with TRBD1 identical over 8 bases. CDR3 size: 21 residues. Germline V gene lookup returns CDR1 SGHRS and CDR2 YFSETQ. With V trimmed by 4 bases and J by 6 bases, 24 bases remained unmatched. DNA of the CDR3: TGCGCCAGCAGCCCGGCCGGCCGAGGACAGGGAGGCCTTATTGCTAATTCACCCCTCCACTTT. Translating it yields CASSPAGRGQGGLIANSPLHF.

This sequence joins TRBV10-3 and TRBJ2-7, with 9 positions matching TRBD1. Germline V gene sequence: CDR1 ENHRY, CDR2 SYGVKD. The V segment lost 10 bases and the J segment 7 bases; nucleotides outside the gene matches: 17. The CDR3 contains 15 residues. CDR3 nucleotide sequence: TGTGCCACCATGCAAAAGGGGGGACAGGGCGATGAGCAGTACTTC. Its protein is CATMQKGGQGDEQYF.

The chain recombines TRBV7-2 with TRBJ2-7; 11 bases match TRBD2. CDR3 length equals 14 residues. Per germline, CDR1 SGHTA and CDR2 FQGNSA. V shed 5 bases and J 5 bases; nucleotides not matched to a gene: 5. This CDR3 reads CASSITSGSNEQYF. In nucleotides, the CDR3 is TGTGCCAGCAGCATAACTAGCGGGAGCAACGAGCAGTACTTC.

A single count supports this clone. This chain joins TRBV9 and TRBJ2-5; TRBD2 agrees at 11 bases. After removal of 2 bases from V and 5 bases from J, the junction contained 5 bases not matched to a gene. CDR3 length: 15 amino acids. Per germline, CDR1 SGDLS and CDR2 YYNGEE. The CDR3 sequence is CASSVLAGGQETQYF. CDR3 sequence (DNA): TGTGCCAGCAGCGTGCTAGCGGGAGGTCAGGAGACCCAGTACTTC.

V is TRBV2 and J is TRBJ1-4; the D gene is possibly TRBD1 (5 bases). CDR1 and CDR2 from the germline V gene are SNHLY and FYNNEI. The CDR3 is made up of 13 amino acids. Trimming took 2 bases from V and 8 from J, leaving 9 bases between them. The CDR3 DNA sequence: TGTGCCAGCAGTGAACAGGCAGGGGAAAAACTGTTTTTT. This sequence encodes CASSEQAGEKLFF.

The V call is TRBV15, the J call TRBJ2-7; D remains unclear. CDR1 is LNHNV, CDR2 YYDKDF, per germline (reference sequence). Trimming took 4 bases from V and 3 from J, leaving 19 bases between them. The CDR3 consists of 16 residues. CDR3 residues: CATSISRLTKNYEQYF. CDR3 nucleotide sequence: TGTGCCACCAGCATATCCCGGCTAACTAAAAACTACGAGCAGTACTTC.

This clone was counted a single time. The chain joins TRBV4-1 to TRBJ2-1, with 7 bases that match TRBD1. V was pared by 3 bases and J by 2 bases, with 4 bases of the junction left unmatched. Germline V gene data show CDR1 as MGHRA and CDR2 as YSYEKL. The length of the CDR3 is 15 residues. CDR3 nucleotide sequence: TGCGCCAGCAGCCACCAGGGGGACCCCTACAATGAGCAGTTCTTC. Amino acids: CASSHQGDPYNEQFF.

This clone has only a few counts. The CDR3 DNA follows: TGTGCCAGCAGCACCCTGACAGGGAGTATGGGCGGAAACACCATATATTTT. It codes for CASSTLTGSMGGNTIYF. This chain connects TRBV5-6 to TRBJ1-3; TRBD1 agrees at 7 bases. V lost 4 bases to trimming and J lost 4 bases; unmatched junction nucleotides: 14. CDR3 length: 17 residues. Per germline, CDR1 SGHDT and CDR2 YYEEEE.

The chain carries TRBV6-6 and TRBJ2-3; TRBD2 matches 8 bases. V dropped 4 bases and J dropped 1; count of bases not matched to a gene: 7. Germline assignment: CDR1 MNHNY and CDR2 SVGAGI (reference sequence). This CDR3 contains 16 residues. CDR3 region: CASSLLGLEGTDTQYF. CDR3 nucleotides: TGTGCCAGCAGTTTGCTGGGACTAGAGGGCACAGATACGCAGTATTTT.

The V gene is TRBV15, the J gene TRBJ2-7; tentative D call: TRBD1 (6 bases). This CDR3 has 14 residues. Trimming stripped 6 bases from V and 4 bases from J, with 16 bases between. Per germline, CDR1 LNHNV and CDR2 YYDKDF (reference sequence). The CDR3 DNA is TGTGCCACCAGTCCACAGGGTGTCGGGTACGAGCAGTACTTC. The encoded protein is CATSPQGVGYEQYF.

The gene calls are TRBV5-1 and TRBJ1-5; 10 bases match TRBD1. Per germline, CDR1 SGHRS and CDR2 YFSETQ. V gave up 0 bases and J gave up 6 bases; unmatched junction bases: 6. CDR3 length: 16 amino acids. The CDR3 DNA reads TGCGCCAGCAGCTTGGGGGGGACAGGGGAGGGTCAGCCCCAGCATTTT. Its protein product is CASSLGGTGEGQPQHF.

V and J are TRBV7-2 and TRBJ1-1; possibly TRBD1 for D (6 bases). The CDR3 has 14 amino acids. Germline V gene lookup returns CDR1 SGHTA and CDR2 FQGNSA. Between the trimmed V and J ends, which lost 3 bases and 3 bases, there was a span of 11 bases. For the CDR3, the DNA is TGTGCCAGCAGCTTGGTTCCAGGGGACACTGAAGCTTTCTTT. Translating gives CASSLVPGDTEAFF. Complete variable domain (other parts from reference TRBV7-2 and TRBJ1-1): GAGVSQSPSNKVTEKGKDVELRCDPISGHTALYWYRQSLGQGLEFLIYFQGNSAPDKSGLPSDRFSAERTGGSVSTLTIQRTQQEDSAVYLCASSLVPGDTEAFFGQGTRLTVV.

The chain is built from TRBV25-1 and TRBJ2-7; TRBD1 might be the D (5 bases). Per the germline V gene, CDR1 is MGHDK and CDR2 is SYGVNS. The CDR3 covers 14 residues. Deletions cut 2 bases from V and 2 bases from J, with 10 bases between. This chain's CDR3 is CASSEAGPAYEQYF. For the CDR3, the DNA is TGTGCCAGCAGTGAAGCAGGGCCAGCCTACGAGCAGTACTTC.

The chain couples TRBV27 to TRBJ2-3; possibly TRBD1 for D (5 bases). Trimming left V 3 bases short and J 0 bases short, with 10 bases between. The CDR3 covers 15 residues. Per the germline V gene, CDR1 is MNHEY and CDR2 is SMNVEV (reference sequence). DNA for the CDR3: TGTGCCAGCAGTTTCAGACAGTCTAGCACAGATACGCAGTATTTT. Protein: CASSFRQSSTDTQYF.

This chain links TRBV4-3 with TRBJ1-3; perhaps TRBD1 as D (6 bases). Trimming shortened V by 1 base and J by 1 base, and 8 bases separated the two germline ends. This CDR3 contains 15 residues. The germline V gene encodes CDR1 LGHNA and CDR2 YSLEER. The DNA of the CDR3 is TGCGCCAGCAGCCAAGGGACAGCATCTGGAAACACCATATATTTT. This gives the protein CASSQGTASGNTIYF.

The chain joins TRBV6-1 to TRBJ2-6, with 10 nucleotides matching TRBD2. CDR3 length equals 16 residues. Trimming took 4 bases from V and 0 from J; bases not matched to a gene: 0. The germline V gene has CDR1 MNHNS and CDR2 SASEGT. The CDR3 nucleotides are TGTGCCAGCAGTGGGACTAGCGGCTCTGGGGCCAACGTCCTGACTTTC. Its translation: CASSGTSGSGANVLTF.

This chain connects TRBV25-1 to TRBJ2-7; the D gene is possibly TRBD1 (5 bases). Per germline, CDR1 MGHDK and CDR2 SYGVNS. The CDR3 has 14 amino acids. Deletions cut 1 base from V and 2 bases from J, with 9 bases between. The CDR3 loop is CASSEWGDPYEQYF. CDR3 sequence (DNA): TGTGCCAGCAGTGAATGGGGCGATCCCTACGAGCAGTACTTC.

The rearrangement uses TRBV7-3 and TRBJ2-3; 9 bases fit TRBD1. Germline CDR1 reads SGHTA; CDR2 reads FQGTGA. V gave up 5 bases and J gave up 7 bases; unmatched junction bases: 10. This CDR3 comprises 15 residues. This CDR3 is CASSAGQGGMNTQYF. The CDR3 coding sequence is TGTGCCAGCAGCGCGGGACAGGGCGGAATGAATACGCAGTATTTT. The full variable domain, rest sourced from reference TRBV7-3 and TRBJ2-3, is GAGVSQTPSNKVTEKGKYVELRCDPISGHTALYWYRQSLGQGPEFLIYFQGTGAADDSGLPNDRFFAVRPEGSVSTLKIQRTERGDSAVYLCASSAGQGGMNTQYFGPGTRLTVL.

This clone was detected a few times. CDR3 in amino acids: CASRGLAGRGQYF. Here the CDR3 DNA reads TGTGCCAGCCGCGGACTAGCGGGGCGGGGGCAGTACTTC. The rearrangement links TRBV27 to TRBJ2-7, with 12 bases identical to TRBD2. V trimming: 8 bases; J trimming: 9 bases; junction bases outside the gene matches: 8. The CDR3 has 13 residues. Germline CDR1 and CDR2: MNHEY and SMNVEV (reference sequence).

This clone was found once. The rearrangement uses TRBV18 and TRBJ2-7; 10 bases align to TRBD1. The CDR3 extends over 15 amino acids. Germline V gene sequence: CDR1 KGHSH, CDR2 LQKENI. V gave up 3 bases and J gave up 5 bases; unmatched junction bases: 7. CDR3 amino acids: CASSPGRDRGHEQYF. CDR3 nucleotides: TGTGCCAGCTCACCGGGTCGGGACAGGGGTCACGAGCAGTACTTC. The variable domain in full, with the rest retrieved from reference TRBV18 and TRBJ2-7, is NAGVMQNPRHLVRRRGQEARLRCSPMKGHSHVYWYRQLPEEGLKFMVYLQKENIIDESGMPKERFSAEFPKEGPSILRIQQVVRGDSAAYFCASSPGRDRGHEQYFGPGTRLTVT.

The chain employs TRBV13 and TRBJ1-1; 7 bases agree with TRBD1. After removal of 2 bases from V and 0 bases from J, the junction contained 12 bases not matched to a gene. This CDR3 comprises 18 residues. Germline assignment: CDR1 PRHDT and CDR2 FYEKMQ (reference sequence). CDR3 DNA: TGTGCCAGCAGCTTAAAGTCACAGGGGCCTCCTATGAACACTGAAGCTTTCTTT. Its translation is CASSLKSQGPPMNTEAFF.

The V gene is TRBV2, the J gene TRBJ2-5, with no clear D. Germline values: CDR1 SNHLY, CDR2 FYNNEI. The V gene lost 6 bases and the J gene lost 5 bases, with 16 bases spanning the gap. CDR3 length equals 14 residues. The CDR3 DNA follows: TGTGCCAGCAGCCTAGGCGGCCCCGCGGAGACCCAGTACTTC. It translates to CASSLGGPAETQYF.

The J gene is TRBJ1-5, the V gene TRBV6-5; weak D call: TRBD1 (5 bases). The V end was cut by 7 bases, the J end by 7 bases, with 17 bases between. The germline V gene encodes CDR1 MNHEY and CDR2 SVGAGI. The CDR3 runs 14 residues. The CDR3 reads CASTPPGDRQPQHF. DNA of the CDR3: TGTGCCAGCACCCCCCCGGGGGATCGACAGCCCCAGCATTTT.

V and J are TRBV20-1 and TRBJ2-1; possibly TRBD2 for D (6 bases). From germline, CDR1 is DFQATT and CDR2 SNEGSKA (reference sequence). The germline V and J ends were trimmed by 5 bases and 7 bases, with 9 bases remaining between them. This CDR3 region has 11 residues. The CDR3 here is CSARDWNEQFF. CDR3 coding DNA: TGCAGTGCTCGGGACTGGAATGAGCAGTTCTTC.

The CDR3 sequence: CAWSVPGSAKNIQYF. CDR3 bases: TGTGCCTGGAGTGTACCAGGGTCAGCCAAAAACATTCAGTACTTC. V and J are TRBV30 and TRBJ2-4, with D tentatively TRBD1 (5 bases). The germline V gene has CDR1 GTSNPN and CDR2 SVGIG (reference sequence). The CDR3 length is 15 residues. Trimming stripped 0 bases from V and 0 bases from J, with 9 bases between.

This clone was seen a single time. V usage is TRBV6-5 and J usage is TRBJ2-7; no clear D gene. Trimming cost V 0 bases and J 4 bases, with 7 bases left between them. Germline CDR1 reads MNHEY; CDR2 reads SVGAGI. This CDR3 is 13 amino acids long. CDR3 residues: CASSYSSSYEQYF. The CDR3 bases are TGTGCCAGCAGTTACTCGAGTTCTTACGAGCAGTACTTC.

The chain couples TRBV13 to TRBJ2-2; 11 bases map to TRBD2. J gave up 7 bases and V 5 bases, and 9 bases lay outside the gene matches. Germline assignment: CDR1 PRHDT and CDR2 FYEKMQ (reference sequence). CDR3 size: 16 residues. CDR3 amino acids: CASSVGLAVPNGELFF. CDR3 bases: TGTGCCAGCAGCGTGGGACTAGCGGTTCCTAACGGGGAGCTGTTTTTT.

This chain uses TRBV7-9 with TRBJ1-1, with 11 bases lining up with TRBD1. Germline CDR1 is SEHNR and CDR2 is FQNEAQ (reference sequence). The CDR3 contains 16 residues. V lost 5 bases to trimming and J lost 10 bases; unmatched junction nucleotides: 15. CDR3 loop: CASSKGPGQGEFGAFF. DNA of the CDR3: TGTGCCAGCAGCAAAGGTCCGGGACAGGGGGAGTTTGGAGCTTTCTTT.

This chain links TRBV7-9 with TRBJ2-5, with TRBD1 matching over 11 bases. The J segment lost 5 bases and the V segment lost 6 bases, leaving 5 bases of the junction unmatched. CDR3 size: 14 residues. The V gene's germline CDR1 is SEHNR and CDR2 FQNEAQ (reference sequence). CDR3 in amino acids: CASRGDRGRETQYF. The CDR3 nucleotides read TGTGCCAGCAGAGGGGACAGGGGGAGGGAGACCCAGTACTTC.